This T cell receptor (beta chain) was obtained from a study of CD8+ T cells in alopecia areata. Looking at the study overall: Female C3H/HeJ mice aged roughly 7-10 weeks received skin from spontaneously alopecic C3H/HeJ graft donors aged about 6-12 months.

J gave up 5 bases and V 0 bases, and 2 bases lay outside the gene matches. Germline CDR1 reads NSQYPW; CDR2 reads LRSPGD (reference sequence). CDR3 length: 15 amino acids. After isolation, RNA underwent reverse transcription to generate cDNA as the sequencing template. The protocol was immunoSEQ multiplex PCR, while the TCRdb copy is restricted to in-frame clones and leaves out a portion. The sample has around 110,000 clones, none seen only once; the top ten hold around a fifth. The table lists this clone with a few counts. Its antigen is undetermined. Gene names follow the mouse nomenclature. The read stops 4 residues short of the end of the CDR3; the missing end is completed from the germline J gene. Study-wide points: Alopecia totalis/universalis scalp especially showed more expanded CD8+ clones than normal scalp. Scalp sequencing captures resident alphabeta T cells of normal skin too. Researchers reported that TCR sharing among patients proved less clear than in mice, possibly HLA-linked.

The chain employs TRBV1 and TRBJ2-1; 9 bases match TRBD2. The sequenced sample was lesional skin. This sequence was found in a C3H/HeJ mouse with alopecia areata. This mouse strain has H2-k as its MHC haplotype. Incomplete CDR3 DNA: TGCACCTGCAGTGCAGATTTGGGGGGGCATGCT. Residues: CTCSADLGGHA. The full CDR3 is CTCSADLGGHAEQFF.